A single sample is the source of the 6 T cell receptor beta chains below, sequenced in a study of monozygotic twins with inflammatory bowel disease (dated by TCRdb to about 2019). The library was produced with 5' RACE. These reads were obtained on an Illumina HiSeq 2500. Reprocessed by TCRdb, the reads give a single entry per CDR3 protein sequence, without DNA. This sample's table contains about 450,000 distinct CDR3 sequences. The ten largest clones represent around 2.4% of the sample. The sequencing input was blood. These receptors were obtained from a human donor with ulcerative colitis or Crohn's disease, or a healthy co-twin of an affected twin (not recorded which).

The rearrangement links TRBV7-7 to TRBJ2-2; no DNA is available, so the TRBD2 call from TCRdb remains unchecked. Looked up from germline, CDR1 is SSHAT and CDR2 is FNYEAQ (reference sequence). CDR3 size: 13 residues. The CDR3 sequence: CASSYSTGGELFF.

The chain uses TRBV7-8 and TRBJ2-5; as DNA is missing, the TRBD1 call by TCRdb cannot be tested. The CDR3 contains 16 residues. In germline, CDR1 is SGHVS, CDR2 FQNEAQ. CDR3: CASSPEGQGVRETQYF. The whole variable domain, filled in from reference TRBV7-8 and TRBJ2-5, reads GAGVSQSPRYKVAKRGQDVALRCDPISGHVSLFWYQQALGQGPEFLTYFQNEAQLDKSGLPSDRFFAERPEGSVSTLKIQRTQQEDSAVYLCASSPEGQGVRETQYFGPGTRLLVL.

The CDR3 is CASSPPGLAETREQYF. The V call is TRBV18, the J call TRBJ2-7; lacking DNA, the TRBD2 call made by TCRdb goes unchecked. This CDR3 is 16 amino acids long. Germline-derived CDR1 and CDR2 are KGHSH and LQKENI.

Here the CDR3 reads CASSPDGVLSSYNSPLHF. The chain couples TRBV11-1 to TRBJ1-6. This CDR3 spans 18 amino acids. Germline CDR1 and CDR2: SGHAT and FQDESV (reference sequence). Looking up the rest from reference TRBV11-1 and TRBJ1-6 gives the full variable domain: EAEVAQSPRYKITEKSQAVAFWCDPISGHATLYWYRQILGQGPELLVQFQDESVVDDSQLPKDRFSAERLKGVDSTLKIQPAELGDSAMYLCASSPDGVLSSYNSPLHFGNGTRLTVT.

The chain recombines TRBV11-2 with TRBJ2-2. Germline V gene lookup returns CDR1 SGHAT and CDR2 FQNNGV. This CDR3 contains 15 residues. The CDR3 sequence is CASSHRSLNTGELFF.

The gene calls are TRBV12-5 and TRBJ2-7; the TCRdb D gene call, TRBD1, has no DNA to confirm it. The CDR3 consists of 12 residues. The germline gives CDR1 LGHNT, CDR2 FRNRAP. This CDR3 is CASGPDVYEQYF.